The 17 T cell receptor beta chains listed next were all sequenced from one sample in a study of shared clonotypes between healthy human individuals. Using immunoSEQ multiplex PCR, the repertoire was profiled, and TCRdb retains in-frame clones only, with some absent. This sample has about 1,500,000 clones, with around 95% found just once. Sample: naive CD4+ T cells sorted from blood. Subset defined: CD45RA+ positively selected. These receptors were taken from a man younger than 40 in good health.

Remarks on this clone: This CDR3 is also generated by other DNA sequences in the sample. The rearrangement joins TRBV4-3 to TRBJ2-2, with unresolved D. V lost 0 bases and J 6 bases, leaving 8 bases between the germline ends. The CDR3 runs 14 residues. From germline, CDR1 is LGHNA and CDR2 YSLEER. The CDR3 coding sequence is TGCGCCAGCAGCCAAGATCGAAGAGCCGGGGAGCTGTTTTTT. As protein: CASSQDRRAGELFF.

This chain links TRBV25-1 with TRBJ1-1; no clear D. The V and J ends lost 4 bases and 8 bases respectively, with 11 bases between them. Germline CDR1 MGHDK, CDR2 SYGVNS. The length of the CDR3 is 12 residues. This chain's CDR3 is CASSGPRAEAFF. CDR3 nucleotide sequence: TGTGCCAGCAGTGGTCCGAGAGCGGAAGCTTTCTTT.

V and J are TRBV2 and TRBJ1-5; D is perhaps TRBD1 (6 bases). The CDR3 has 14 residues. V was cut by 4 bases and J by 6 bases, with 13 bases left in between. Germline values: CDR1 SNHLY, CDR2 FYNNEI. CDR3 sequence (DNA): TGTGCCAGCAGTGGACAGGTCGGTGTTCAGCCCCAGCATTTT. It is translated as CASSGQVGVQPQHF.

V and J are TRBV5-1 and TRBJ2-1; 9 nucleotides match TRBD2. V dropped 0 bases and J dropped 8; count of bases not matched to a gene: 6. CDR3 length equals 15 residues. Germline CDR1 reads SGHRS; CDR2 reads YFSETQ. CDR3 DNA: TGCGCCAGCAGCTTGGTTAGCGGGAGTGGGGATGAGCAGTTCTTC. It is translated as CASSLVSGSGDEQFF.

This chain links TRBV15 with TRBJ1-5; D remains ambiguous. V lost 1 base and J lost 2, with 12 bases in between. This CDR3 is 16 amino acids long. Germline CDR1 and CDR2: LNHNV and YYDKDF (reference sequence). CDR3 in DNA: TGTGCCACCAGCAGAGGGAGGGTTTTAGGCAATCAGCCCCAGCATTTT. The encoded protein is CATSRGRVLGNQPQHF.

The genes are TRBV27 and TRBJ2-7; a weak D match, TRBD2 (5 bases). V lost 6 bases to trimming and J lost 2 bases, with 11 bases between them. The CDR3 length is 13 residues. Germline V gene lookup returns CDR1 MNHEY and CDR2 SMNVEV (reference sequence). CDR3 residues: CASSPSGTYEQYF. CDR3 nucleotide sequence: TGTGCCAGCAGCCCCTCCGGGACCTACGAGCAGTACTTC.

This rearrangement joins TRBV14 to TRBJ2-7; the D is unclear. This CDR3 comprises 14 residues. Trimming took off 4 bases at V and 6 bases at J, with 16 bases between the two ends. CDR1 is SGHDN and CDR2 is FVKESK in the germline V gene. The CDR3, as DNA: TGTGCCAGCAGCCTAGACCCCGGGTTACGCGAGCAGTACTTC. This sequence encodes CASSLDPGLREQYF.

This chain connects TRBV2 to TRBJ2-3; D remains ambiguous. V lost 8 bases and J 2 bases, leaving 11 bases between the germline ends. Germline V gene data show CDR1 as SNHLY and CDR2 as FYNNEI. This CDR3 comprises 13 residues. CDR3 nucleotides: TGTGCCAGCGGAGAGAGGAACACAGATACGCAGTATTTT. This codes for CASGERNTDTQYF.

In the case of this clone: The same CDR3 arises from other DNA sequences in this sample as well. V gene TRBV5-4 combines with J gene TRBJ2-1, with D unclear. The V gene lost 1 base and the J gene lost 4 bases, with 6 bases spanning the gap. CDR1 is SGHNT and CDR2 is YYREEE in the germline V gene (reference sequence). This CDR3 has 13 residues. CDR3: CASSLKNYNEQFF. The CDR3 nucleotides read TGTGCCAGCAGCTTGAAAAATTACAATGAGCAGTTCTTC. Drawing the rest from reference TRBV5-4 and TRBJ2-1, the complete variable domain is ETGVTQSPTHLIKTRGQQVTLRCSSQSGHNTVSWYQQALGQGPQFIFQYYREEENGRGNFPPRFSGLQFPNYSSELNVNALELDDSALYLCASSLKNYNEQFFGPGTRLTVL.

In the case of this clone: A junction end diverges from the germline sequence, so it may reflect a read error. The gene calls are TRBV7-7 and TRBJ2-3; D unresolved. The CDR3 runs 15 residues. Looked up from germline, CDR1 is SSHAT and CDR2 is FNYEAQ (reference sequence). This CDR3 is CASSLGAQITDTQYF. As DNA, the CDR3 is TGTGCTAGCAGCTTAGGAGCACAGATCACAGATACGCAGTATTTT.

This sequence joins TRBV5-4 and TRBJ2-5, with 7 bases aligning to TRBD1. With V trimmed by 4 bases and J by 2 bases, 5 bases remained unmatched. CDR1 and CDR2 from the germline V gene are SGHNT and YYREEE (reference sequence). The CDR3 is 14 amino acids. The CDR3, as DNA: TGTGCCAGCAGCGCAACAGGGGAACAAGAGACCCAGTACTTC. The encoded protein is CASSATGEQETQYF.

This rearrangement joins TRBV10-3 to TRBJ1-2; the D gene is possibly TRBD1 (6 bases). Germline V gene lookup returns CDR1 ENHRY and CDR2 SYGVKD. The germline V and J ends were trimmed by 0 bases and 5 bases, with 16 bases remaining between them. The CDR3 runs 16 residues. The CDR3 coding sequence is TGTGCCATCAGTGAGTCAGGAACAGGGAAGGGGTATGGCTACACCTTC. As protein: CAISESGTGKGYGYTF.

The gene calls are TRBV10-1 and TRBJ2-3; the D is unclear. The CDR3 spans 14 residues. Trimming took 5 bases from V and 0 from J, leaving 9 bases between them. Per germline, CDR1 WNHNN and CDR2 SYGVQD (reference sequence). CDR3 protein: CASSSVGSTDTQYF. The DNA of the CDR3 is TGCGCCAGCAGTTCAGTAGGCAGCACAGATACGCAGTATTTT.

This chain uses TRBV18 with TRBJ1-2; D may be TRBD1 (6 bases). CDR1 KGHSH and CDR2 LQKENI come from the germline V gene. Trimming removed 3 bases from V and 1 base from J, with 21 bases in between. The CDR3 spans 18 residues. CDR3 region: CASSPLGRGHLYNYGYTF. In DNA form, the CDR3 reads TGTGCCAGCTCACCTCTCGGCAGGGGACACCTCTATAACTATGGCTACACCTTC.

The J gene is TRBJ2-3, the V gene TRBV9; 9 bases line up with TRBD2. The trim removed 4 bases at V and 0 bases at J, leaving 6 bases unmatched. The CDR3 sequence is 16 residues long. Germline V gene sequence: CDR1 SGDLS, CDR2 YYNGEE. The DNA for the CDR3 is TGTGCCAGCAGCCCCCGACTAGCGGTTAGCACAGATACGCAGTATTTT. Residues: CASSPRLAVSTDTQYF.

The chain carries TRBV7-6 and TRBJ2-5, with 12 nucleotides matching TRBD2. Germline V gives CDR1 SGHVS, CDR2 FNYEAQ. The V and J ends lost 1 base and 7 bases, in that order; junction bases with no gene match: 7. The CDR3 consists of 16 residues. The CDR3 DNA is TGTGCCAGCAGCTTAGTTGCTAGCGGGAGGGCCGGGACCCAGTACTTC. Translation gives CASSLVASGRAGTQYF.

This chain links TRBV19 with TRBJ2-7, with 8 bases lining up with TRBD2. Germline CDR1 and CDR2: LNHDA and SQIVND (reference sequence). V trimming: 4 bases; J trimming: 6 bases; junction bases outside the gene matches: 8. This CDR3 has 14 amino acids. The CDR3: CASSRPGLVREQYF. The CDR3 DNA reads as TGTGCCAGTAGTAGACCGGGACTAGTGCGCGAGCAGTACTTC.